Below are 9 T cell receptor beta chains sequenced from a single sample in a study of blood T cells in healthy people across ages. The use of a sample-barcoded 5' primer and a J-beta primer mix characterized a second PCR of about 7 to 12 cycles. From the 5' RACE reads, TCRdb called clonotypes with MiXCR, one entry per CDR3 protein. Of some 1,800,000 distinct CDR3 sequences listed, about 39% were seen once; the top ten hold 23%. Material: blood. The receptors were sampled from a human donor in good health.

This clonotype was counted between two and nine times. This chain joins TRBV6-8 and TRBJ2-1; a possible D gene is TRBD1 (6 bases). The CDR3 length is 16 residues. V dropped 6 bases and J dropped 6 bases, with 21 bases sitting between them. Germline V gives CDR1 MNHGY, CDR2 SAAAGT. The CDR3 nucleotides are TGTGCCAGCAGGCAACTCTACCGGGACACTTCCAATGAGCAGTTCTTC. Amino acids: CASRQLYRDTSNEQFF.

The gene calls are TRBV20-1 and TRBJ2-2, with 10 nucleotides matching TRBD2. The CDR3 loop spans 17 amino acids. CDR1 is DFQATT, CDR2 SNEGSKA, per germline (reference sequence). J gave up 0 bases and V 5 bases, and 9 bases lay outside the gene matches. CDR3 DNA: TGCAGTGCTCCTAGCCTAGCGGGGGCTACGAACACCGGGGAGCTGTTTTTT. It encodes CSAPSLAGATNTGELFF.

CDR3 protein: CSALLQRGSGELFF. In DNA, the CDR3 is TGCAGTGCCTTACTCCAGCGGGGGTCCGGGGAGCTGTTTTTT. The chain employs TRBV20-1 and TRBJ2-2; 8 bases are a match to TRBD2. This CDR3 has 14 residues. Trimming took 6 bases from V and 6 from J; bases not matched to a gene: 9. The germline V gene encodes CDR1 DFQATT and CDR2 SNEGSKA (reference sequence).

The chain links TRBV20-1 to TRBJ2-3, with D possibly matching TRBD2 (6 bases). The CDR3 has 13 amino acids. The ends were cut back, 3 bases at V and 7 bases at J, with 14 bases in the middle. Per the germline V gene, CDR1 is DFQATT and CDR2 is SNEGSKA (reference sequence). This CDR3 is CSARSAGSNTQYF. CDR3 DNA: TGCAGTGCTAGGTCTGCCGGGAGCAATACGCAGTATTTT.

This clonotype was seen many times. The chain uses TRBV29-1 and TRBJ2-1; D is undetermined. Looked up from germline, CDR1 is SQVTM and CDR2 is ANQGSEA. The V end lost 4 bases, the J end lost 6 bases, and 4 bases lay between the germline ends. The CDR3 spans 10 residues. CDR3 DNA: TGCAGCGTTGGTCCCAATGAGCAGTTCTTC. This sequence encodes CSVGPNEQFF.

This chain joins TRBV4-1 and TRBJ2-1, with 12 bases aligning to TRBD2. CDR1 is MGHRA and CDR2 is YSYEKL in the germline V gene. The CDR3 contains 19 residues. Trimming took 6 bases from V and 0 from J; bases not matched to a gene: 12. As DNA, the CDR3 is TGCGCCAGCAGTCTGGCACTAGCGGGGGGCCGTAGCTCCTACAATGAGCAGTTCTTC. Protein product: CASSLALAGGRSSYNEQFF.

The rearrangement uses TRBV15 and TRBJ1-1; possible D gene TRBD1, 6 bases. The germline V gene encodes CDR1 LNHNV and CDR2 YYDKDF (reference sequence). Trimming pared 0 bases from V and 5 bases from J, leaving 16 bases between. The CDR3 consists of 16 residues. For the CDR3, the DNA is TGTGCCACCAGCAGAGATCGAACTCGAGGGGGTACTGAAGCTTTCTTT. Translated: CATSRDRTRGGTEAFF.

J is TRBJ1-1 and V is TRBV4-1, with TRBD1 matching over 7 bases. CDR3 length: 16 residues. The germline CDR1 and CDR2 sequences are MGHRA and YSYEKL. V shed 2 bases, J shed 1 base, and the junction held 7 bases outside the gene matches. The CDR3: CASSQLPQGRNTEAFF. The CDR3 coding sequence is TGCGCCAGCAGCCAACTCCCACAGGGGAGGAACACTGAAGCTTTCTTT.

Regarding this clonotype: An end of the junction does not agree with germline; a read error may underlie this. In nucleotides, the CDR3 is TGTGCCGGCAGCGTGGACAGGGCTTCAACCTACGAGCAGTACTTC. Translating gives CAGSVDRASTYEQYF. The chain has TRBV9 and TRBJ2-7, with 8 bases identical to TRBD1. This CDR3 has 15 residues. Germline lookup yields CDR1 SGDLS and CDR2 YYNGEE.